The entry that follows covers one T cell receptor (beta chain) sequence. Antigen specificity is unknown. Trimming pared 2 bases from V and 1 base from J, leaving 11 bases between. This CDR3 region has 14 residues. Germline CDR1 is SQVTM and CDR2 is ANQGSEA. Included in the TCR beta cDNA libraries were unique molecular identifiers. TCRdb fed the PCR reads into MiXCR, producing one record per CDR3 protein. Among 350,000 to 450,000 distinct CDR3 sequences listed, roughly 40% were seen once. The data belong to a study of post-analysis software for immune sequencing data. The study, taken as a whole, reports: About 5 TRBV segments occurring more often in patients than controls included TRBV5-6, TRBV5-1 and TRBV20-1.

The V and J genes are TRBV29-1 and TRBJ1-1, with D perhaps TRBD1 (5 bases). Input material: blood. The receptor was derived from a girl aged 2 to 10 with multiple sclerosis. The DNA for the CDR3 is TGCAGCGTTGAAACTTGGGGCGGGAACACTGAAGCTTTCTTT. This codes for CSVETWGGNTEAFF.